This T cell receptor (beta chain) was recovered during a study of blood T cells in healthy people across ages. Trimming took 6 bases from V and 4 from J, leaving 19 bases between them. CDR1 MNHEY and CDR2 SVGEGT come from the germline V gene. The CDR3 loop spans 16 amino acids. The use of a sample-barcoded 5' primer and a J-beta primer mix characterized a second PCR of roughly 6 to 11 cycles. MiXCR was run by TCRdb on the 5' RACE reads, yielding one entry per CDR3 protein. The sample has hundreds of thousands of distinct CDR3 sequences, 21% seen once. The rearrangement links TRBV6-2 or TRBV6-3 to TRBJ2-1; possible D gene TRBD2, 6 bases. The source is a man in his 70s in good health. The sample consisted of blood. CDR3 DNA: TGTGCCAGCAGCCTGGTGTTCGGTAGCGGATACAATGAGCAGTTCTTC. This codes for CASSLVFGSGYNEQFF.